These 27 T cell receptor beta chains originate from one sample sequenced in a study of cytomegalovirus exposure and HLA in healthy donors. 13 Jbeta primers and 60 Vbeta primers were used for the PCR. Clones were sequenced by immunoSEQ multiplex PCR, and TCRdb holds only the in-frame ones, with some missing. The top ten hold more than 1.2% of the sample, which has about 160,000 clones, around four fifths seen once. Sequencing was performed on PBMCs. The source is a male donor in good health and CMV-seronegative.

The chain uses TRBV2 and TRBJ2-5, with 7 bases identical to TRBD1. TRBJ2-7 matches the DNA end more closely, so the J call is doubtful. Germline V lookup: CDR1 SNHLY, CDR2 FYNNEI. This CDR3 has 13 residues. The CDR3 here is CASSTRGTYEQYF. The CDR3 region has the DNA TGTGCCAGCAGCACCAGGGGGACCTACGAGCAGTACTTC.

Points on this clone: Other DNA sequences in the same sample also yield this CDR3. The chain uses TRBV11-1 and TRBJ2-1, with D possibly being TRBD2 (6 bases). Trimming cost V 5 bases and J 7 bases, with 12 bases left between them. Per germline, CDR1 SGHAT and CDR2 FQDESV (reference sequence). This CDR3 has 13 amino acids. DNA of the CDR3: TGTGCCAGCAGCCTGGGACTCGCTAATGAGCAGTTCTTC. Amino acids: CASSLGLANEQFF. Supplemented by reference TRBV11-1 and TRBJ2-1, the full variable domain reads EAEVAQSPRYKITEKSQAVAFWCDPISGHATLYWYRQILGQGPELLVQFQDESVVDDSQLPKDRFSAERLKGVDSTLKIQPAELGDSAMYLCASSLGLANEQFFGPGTRLTVL.

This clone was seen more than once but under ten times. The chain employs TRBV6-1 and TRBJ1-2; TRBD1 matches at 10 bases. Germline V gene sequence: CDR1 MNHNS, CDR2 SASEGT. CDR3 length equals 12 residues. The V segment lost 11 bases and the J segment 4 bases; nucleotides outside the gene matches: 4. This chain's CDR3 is CAEGQGSYGYTF. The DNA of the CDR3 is TGTGCCGAGGGACAGGGGAGCTATGGCTACACCTTC.

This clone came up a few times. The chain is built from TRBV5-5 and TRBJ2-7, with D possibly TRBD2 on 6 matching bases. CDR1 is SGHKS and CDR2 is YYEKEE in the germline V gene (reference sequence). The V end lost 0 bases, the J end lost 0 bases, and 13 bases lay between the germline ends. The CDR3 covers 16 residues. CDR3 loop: CASSLVGGLTSYEQYF. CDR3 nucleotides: TGTGCCAGCAGCTTGGTGGGGGGACTCACCTCCTACGAGCAGTACTTC. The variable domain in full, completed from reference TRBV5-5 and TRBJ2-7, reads DAGVTQSPTHLIKTRGQQVTLRCSPISGHKSVSWYQQVLGQGPQFIFQYYEKEERGRGNFPDRFSARQFPNYSSELNVNALLLGDSALYLCASSLVGGLTSYEQYFGPGTRLTVT.

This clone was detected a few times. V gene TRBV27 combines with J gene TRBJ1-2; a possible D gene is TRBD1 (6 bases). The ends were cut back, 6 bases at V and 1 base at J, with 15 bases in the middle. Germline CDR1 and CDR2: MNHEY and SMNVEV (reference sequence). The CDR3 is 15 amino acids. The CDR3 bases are TGTGCCAGCAGGACAGGAGCCTTCCTTAACTATGGCTACACCTTC. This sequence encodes CASRTGAFLNYGYTF.

For the CDR3, the DNA is TGTGCCAGCAGCTTAACCCCCCTGACTAGCGGGAGGTCCTACGAGCAGTACTTC. This translates into CASSLTPLTSGRSYEQYF. The genes are TRBV7-2 and TRBJ2-7, with 13 bases identical to TRBD2. The germline CDR1 and CDR2 sequences are SGHTA and FQGNSA. The CDR3 loop spans 18 amino acids. V shed 2 bases and J 1 base; nucleotides not matched to a gene: 8.

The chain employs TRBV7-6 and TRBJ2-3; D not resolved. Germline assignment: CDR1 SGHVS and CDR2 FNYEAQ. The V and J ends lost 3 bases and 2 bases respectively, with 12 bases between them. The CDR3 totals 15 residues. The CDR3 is CASSFASGLTDTQYF. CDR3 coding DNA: TGTGCCAGCAGCTTCGCTAGTGGTCTCACAGATACGCAGTATTTT.

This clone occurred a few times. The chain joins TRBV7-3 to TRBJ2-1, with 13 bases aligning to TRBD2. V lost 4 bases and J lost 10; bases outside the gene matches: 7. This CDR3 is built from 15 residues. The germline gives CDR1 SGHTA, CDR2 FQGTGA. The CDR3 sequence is CASSSGLAGAREQFF. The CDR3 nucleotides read TGTGCCAGCAGCTCTGGACTAGCGGGAGCTCGGGAGCAGTTCTTC.

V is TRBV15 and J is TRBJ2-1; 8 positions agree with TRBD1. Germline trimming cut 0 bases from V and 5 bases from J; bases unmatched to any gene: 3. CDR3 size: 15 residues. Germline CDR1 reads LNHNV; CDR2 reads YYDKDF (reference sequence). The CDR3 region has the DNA TGTGCCACCAGCAGAGACGGACAGGGAAACAATGAGCAGTTCTTC. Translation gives CATSRDGQGNNEQFF.

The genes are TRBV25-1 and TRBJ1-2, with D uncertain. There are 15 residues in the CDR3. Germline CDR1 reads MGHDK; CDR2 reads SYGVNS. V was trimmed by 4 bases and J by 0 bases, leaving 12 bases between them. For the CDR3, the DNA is TGTGCCAGCAGTGGAACTAGGACCTCTAACTATGGCTACACCTTC. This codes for CASSGTRTSNYGYTF.

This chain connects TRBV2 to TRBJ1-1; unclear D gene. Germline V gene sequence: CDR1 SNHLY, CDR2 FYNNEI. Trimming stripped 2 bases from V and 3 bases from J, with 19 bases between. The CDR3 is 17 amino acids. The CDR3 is CASSESRQSASDTEAFF. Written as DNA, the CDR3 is TGTGCCAGCAGTGAATCGAGGCAGAGCGCCAGCGACACTGAAGCTTTCTTT.

The CDR3 region has the DNA TGTGCCAGCAGCTTCAAGGTCGACAGGAACTATGGCTACACCTTC. This gives the protein CASSFKVDRNYGYTF. The chain employs TRBV5-4 and TRBJ1-2; TRBD1 might be the D (6 bases). Trimming removed 2 bases at V and 2 bases at J, with 13 bases between. The CDR3 loop spans 15 amino acids. CDR1 and CDR2 from the germline V gene are SGHNT and YYREEE (reference sequence).

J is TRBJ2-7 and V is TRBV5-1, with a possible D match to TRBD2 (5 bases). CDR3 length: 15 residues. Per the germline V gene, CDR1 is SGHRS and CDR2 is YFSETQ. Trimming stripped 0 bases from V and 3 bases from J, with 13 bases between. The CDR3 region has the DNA TGCGCCAGCAGCTTGGTCCGAGCGGAAGTCTACGAGCAGTACTTC. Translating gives CASSLVRAEVYEQYF.

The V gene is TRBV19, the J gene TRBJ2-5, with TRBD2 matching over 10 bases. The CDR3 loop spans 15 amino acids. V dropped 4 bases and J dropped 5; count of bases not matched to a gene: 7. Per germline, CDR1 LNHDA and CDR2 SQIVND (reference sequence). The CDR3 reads CASSTLAGARETQYF. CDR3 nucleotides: TGTGCCAGTAGTACTCTAGCGGGAGCACGTGAGACCCAGTACTTC. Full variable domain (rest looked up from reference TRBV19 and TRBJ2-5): DGGITQSPKYLFRKEGQNVTLSCEQNLNHDAMYWYRQDPGQGLRLIYYSQIVNDFQKGDIAEGYSVSREKKESFPLTVTSAQKNPTAFYLCASSTLAGARETQYFGPGTRLLVL.

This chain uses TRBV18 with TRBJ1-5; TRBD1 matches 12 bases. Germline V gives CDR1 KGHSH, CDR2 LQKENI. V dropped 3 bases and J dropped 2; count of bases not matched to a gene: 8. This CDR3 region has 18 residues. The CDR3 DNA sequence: TGTGCCAGCTCACCTCCGGGACAGGGGGCTAGGGGCAATCAGCCCCAGCATTTT. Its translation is CASSPPGQGARGNQPQHF.

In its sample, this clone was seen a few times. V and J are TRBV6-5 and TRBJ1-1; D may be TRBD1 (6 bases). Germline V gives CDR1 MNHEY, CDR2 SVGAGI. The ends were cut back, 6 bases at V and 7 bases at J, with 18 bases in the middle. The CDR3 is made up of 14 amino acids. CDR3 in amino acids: CASSRQDAFLEAFF. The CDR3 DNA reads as TGTGCCAGCAGCCGACAGGACGCCTTTCTTGAAGCTTTCTTT.

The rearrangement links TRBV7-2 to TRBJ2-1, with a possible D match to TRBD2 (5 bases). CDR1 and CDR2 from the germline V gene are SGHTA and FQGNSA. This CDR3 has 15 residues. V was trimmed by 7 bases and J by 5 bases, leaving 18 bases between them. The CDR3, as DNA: TGTGCCAGCATGTCGGCCGGGATGGGAAACAATGAGCAGTTCTTC. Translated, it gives CASMSAGMGNNEQFF. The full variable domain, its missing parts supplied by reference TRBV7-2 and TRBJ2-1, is GAGVSQSPSNKVTEKGKDVELRCDPISGHTALYWYRQSLGQGLEFLIYFQGNSAPDKSGLPSDRFSAERTGGSVSTLTIQRTQQEDSAVYLCASMSAGMGNNEQFFGPGTRLTVL.

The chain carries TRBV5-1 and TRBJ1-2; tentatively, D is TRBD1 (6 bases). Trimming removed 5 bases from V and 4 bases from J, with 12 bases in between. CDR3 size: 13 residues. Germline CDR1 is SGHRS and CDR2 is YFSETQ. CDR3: CASRNQGTYGYTF. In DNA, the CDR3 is TGCGCCAGCAGGAACCAGGGGACCTATGGCTACACCTTC.

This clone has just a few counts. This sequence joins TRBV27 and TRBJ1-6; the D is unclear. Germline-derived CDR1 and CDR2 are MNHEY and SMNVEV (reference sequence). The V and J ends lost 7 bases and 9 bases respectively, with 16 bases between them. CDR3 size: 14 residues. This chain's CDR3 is CASTPAGFGSPLHF. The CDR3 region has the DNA TGTGCCAGCACCCCCGCGGGGTTTGGTTCACCCCTCCACTTT.

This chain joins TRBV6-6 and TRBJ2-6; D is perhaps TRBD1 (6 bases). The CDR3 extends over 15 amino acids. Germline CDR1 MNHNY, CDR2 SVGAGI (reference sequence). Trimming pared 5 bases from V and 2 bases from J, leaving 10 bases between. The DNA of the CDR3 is TGTGCCAGCAGTACCCCAGGGGCTGGGGCCAACGTCCTGACTTTC. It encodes CASSTPGAGANVLTF.

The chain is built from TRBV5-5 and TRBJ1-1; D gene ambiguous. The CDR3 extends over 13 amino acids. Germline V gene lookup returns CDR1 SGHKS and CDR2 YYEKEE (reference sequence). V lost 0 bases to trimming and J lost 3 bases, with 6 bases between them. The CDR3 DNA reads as TGTGCCAGCAGCTTGGTAGCGGACACTGAAGCTTTCTTT. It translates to CASSLVADTEAFF.

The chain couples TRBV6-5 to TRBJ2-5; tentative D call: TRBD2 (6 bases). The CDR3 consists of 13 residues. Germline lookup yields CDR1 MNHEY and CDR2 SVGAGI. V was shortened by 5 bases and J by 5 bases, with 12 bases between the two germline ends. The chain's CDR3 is CASSRGLEETQYF. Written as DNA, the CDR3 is TGTGCCAGCAGTCGGGGACTCGAGGAGACCCAGTACTTC.

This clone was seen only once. The CDR3 DNA follows: TGTGCCAGCAGTGAATTCCGAGAGACCCAGTACTTC. This codes for CASSEFRETQYF. The rearrangement uses TRBV2 and TRBJ2-5, with D hard to call. Looked up from germline, CDR1 is SNHLY and CDR2 is FYNNEI. The CDR3 has 12 amino acids. The germline V and J ends were trimmed by 2 bases and 4 bases, with 5 bases remaining between them.

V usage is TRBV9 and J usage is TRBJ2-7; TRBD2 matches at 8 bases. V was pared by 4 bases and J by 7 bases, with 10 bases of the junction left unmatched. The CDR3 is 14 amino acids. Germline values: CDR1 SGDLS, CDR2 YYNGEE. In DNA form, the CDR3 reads TGTGCCAGCAGCCCAGGCAAGCGGGAGAGGGAGCAGTACTTC. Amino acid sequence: CASSPGKREREQYF.

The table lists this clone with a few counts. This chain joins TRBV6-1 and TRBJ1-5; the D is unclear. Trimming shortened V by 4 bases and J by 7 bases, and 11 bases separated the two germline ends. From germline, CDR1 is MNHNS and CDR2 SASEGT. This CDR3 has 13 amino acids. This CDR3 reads CASSGTTDQPQHF. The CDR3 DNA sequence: TGTGCCAGCAGTGGAACAACAGACCAGCCCCAGCATTTT.

CDR3 region: CASSRTGKAEQFF. The CDR3 DNA reads TGCGCCAGCAGCCGGACCGGGAAGGCTGAGCAGTTCTTC. The chain couples TRBV4-1 to TRBJ2-1; D perhaps matches TRBD2 (5 bases). With 4 bases removed from V and 9 bases from J, the gap between germline ends came to 13 bases. Germline V gene sequence: CDR1 MGHRA, CDR2 YSYEKL. CDR3 length: 13 residues.

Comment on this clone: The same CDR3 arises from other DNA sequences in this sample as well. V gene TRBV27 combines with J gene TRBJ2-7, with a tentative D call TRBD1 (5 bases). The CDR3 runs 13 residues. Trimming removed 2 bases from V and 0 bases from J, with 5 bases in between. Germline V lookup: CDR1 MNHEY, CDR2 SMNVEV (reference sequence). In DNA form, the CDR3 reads TGTGCCAGCAGTTTAACAGGCTCCTACGAGCAGTACTTC. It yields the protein CASSLTGSYEQYF.